Each of the 30 T cell receptor beta chains below was sequenced from the same sample in a study of cytomegalovirus exposure and HLA in healthy donors. The PCR ran on 60 Vbeta and 13 Jbeta primers. Profiling relied on immunoSEQ multiplex PCR, and the TCRdb table lists in-frame clones only, not all of them. This table holds about 94,000 clones, roughly 76% found once. The sequencing sample was made of PBMCs. The receptors were sampled from a male donor in good health and CMV-seronegative.

The chain has TRBV14 and TRBJ1-2; TRBD1 matches 7 bases. The CDR3 is made up of 15 amino acids. The trim removed 4 bases at V and 5 bases at J, leaving 10 bases unmatched. From germline, CDR1 is SGHDN and CDR2 FVKESK. The CDR3 DNA is TGTGCCAGCAGCCGAACAGGGGATCGGTGGTATGGCTACACCTTC. Protein sequence: CASSRTGDRWYGYTF.

V is TRBV5-1 and J is TRBJ2-5, with 13 bases lining up with TRBD2. The DNA end favors TRBJ2-7, so the J call may be wrong. Germline lookup yields CDR1 SGHRS and CDR2 YFSETQ. The CDR3 has 17 amino acids. The CDR3, as DNA: TGCGCCAGCAGCTTGGCCTTCGGACTAGCGGGAGCCTACGAGCAGTACTTC. Translating gives CASSLAFGLAGAYEQYF.

The CDR3 here is CAWSEGGTEAFF. The CDR3 region has the DNA TGTGCCTGGAGTGAGGGGGGGACTGAAGCTTTCTTT. The chain carries TRBV30 and TRBJ1-1; weak D call: TRBD1 (6 bases). The V gene's germline CDR1 is GTSNPN and CDR2 SVGIG (reference sequence). Trimming cost V 1 base and J 5 bases, with 8 bases left between them. The CDR3 contains 12 residues.

This clone occurred a few times. The gene calls are TRBV5-1 and TRBJ2-7; TRBD1 agrees at 9 bases. Per germline, CDR1 SGHRS and CDR2 YFSETQ. The ends lost 3 bases at V and 3 bases at J; junction bases unmatched: 10. The CDR3 has 16 residues. The CDR3 DNA reads as TGCGCCAGCAGCTCAAGGGAGACAGGGGGGGACTACGAGCAGTACTTC. It specifies CASSSRETGGDYEQYF.

This chain links TRBV15 with TRBJ2-7; D ambiguous. The CDR3 totals 17 residues. Trimming removed 0 bases at V and 6 bases at J, with 21 bases between. Per the germline V gene, CDR1 is LNHNV and CDR2 is YYDKDF (reference sequence). CDR3 nucleotides: TGTGCCACCAGCAGAGATCCAGGTACCTTAACAGAATCCGAGCAGTACTTC. Amino acid sequence: CATSRDPGTLTESEQYF.

The V and J genes are TRBV6-5 and TRBJ1-5; TRBD1 agrees at 10 bases. The CDR3 runs to 16 residues. V was clipped by 0 bases and J by 10 bases; unmatched bases: 9. CDR1 and CDR2 (germline): MNHEY, SVGAGI. The CDR3 sequence is CASSYSSGTGEDPQHF. CDR3 in DNA: TGTGCCAGCAGTTACTCGTCCGGGACAGGGGAAGATCCCCAGCATTTT.

This clone appeared a few times. The chain carries TRBV2 and TRBJ1-1; TRBD1 aligns across 11 bases. The germline V gene has CDR1 SNHLY and CDR2 FYNNEI. V lost 6 bases and J lost 7; bases outside the gene matches: 7. The CDR3 spans 14 residues. Here the CDR3 reads CASRQRTGGGEAFF. As DNA, the CDR3 is TGTGCCAGCAGACAACGGACAGGGGGCGGTGAAGCTTTCTTT.

This chain uses TRBV5-1 with TRBJ2-1; 14 bases are shared with TRBD2. In germline, CDR1 is SGHRS, CDR2 YFSETQ. V was clipped by 4 bases and J by 5 bases; unmatched bases: 5. CDR3 length: 16 amino acids. Written as DNA, the CDR3 is TGCGCCAGCAGCCGTCGGACTAGCGGGGGGAACAATGAGCAGTTCTTC. It is translated as CASSRRTSGGNNEQFF.

A few counts support this clone. In DNA, the CDR3 is TGTGCCAGCAGCCCCCACCGGGACACCTATGGCTACACCTTC. Amino acids: CASSPHRDTYGYTF. The chain has TRBV6-4 and TRBJ1-2; a weak D match, TRBD1 (6 bases). This CDR3 spans 14 amino acids. Germline V lookup: CDR1 MRHNA, CDR2 SNTAGT. V was trimmed by 6 bases and J by 4 bases, leaving 15 bases between them.

The J gene is TRBJ2-1, the V gene TRBV28, with D tentatively TRBD2 (6 bases). The V and J ends lost 2 bases and 0 bases respectively, with 14 bases between them. CDR1 is MDHEN and CDR2 is SYDVKM in the germline V gene. CDR3 size: 17 residues. The CDR3 coding sequence is TGTGCCAGCAGTTTAGAATACGGCGGGACCTCCTACAATGAGCAGTTCTTC. Translation gives CASSLEYGGTSYNEQFF.

V gene TRBV5-1 combines with J gene TRBJ1-1; tentative D call: TRBD1 (5 bases). The CDR3 length is 15 residues. The ends were cut back, 4 bases at V and 1 base at J, with 14 bases in the middle. CDR1 is SGHRS and CDR2 is YFSETQ in the germline V gene. In nucleotides, the CDR3 is TGCGCCAGCAGCACAGGCGGGGAGTCGAACACTGAAGCTTTCTTT. It translates to CASSTGGESNTEAFF.

This sequence joins TRBV18 and TRBJ1-1; TRBD1 aligns across 8 bases. The V gene end was trimmed by 6 bases and the J gene end by 3 bases; junction bases not matched to a gene: 3. The germline V gene has CDR1 KGHSH and CDR2 LQKENI. The CDR3 is made up of 13 amino acids. For the CDR3, the DNA is TGTGCCAGCTCCCCGGACAGGGACACTGAAGCTTTCTTT. It codes for CASSPDRDTEAFF. The full variable domain, completed using reference TRBV18 and TRBJ1-1, is NAGVMQNPRHLVRRRGQEARLRCSPMKGHSHVYWYRQLPEEGLKFMVYLQKENIIDESGMPKERFSAEFPKEGPSILRIQQVVRGDSAAYFCASSPDRDTEAFFGQGTRLTVV.

The rearrangement uses TRBV7-3 and TRBJ2-1, with 9 bases fitting TRBD2. V was clipped by 2 bases and J by 6 bases; unmatched bases: 8. The CDR3 covers 16 residues. From germline, CDR1 is SGHTA and CDR2 FQGTGA. DNA of the CDR3: TGTGCCAGCAGCTTACTTCCTAGCGGGGTGTTCAATGAGCAGTTCTTC. This encodes CASSLLPSGVFNEQFF.

The chain is built from TRBV2 and TRBJ1-4; tentatively, D is TRBD1 (6 bases). V dropped 7 bases and J dropped 10 bases, with 19 bases sitting between them. CDR3 length: 14 amino acids. CDR1 is SNHLY, CDR2 FYNNEI, per germline. The CDR3 region is CASMIGQNLRKLFF. The CDR3, as DNA: TGTGCCAGCATGATCGGACAGAACTTGAGAAAACTGTTTTTT.

The CDR3 sequence is CASSFSGNTDTQYF. The CDR3 DNA reads as TGTGCCAGCAGCTTTAGCGGGAACACAGATACGCAGTATTTT. J is TRBJ2-3 and V is TRBV11-2; 8 bases are shared with TRBD2. V lost 3 bases, J lost 2 bases, and 1 base stayed unmatched. The CDR3 loop spans 14 amino acids. From germline, CDR1 is SGHAT and CDR2 FQNNGV.

V and J are TRBV5-4 and TRBJ1-2, with a possible D match to TRBD1 (5 bases). The V gene lost 1 base and the J gene lost 2 bases, with 24 bases spanning the gap. Per the germline V gene, CDR1 is SGHNT and CDR2 is YYREEE (reference sequence). The CDR3 runs 19 residues. CDR3 DNA sequence: TGTGCCAGCAGCTTGTTCATGGCAGGGCGCTATGTTCTAAACTATGGCTACACCTTC. It specifies CASSLFMAGRYVLNYGYTF.

The chain links TRBV28 to TRBJ1-3; TRBD1 is a possible D gene (5 bases). Trimming took off 3 bases at V and 0 bases at J, with 9 bases between the two ends. Germline CDR1 MDHEN, CDR2 SYDVKM. CDR3 size: 15 residues. The CDR3, as DNA: TGTGCCAGCAGTTTCGGGGGGACCTCTGGAAACACCATATATTTT. This sequence encodes CASSFGGTSGNTIYF.

Worth noting for this clone: The junction departs from the called germline gene at one end, perhaps through a read error. The chain employs TRBV19 and TRBJ2-6; TRBD2 might be the D (7 bases). The germline V gene has CDR1 LNHDA and CDR2 SQIVND (reference sequence). There are 14 residues in the CDR3. This CDR3 reads CATPRRAGANGLTF. CDR3 sequence (DNA): TGTGCCACTCCAAGACGGGCGGGGGCCAACGGCCTGACTTTC.

This sequence joins TRBV4-3 and TRBJ1-2; the match to TRBD1 covers 7 bases. CDR1 and CDR2 from the germline V gene are LGHNA and YSLEER. After removal of 5 bases from V and 7 bases from J, the junction contained 7 bases not matched to a gene. This CDR3 is 13 amino acids long. The CDR3 spells CASSKDRLGGYTF. In DNA, the CDR3 is TGCGCCAGCAGCAAGGACAGGTTGGGTGGCTACACCTTC.

This clone appeared a single time. The genes are TRBV30 and TRBJ1-4; perhaps TRBD1 as D (6 bases). This CDR3 is 15 amino acids long. V dropped 0 bases and J dropped 8 bases, with 16 bases sitting between them. Germline V gives CDR1 GTSNPN, CDR2 SVGIG (reference sequence). As DNA, the CDR3 is TGTGCCTGGAGTGTCTCAGGGACAATAAGAGAAAAACTGTTTTTT. It yields the protein CAWSVSGTIREKLFF.

Turning to this clone: Germline is not matched at one junction end, which may reflect a read error. The same CDR3 can be traced to other DNA sequences in this sample. The V and J genes are TRBV11-2 and TRBJ1-2, with unresolved D. The CDR3 loop spans 16 amino acids. Germline CDR1 reads SGHAT; CDR2 reads FQNNGV. The CDR3 region is CASSLHETRPSYGYTF. The CDR3 bases are TGTGCTAGCAGCTTACACGAGACAAGACCAAGCTATGGCTACACCTTC.

This clone was seen only a few times. The chain couples TRBV18 to TRBJ1-5; the D gene is possibly TRBD1 (6 bases). The V gene lost 3 bases and the J gene lost 3 bases, with 12 bases spanning the gap. Germline V CDR1 and CDR2: KGHSH, LQKENI. The CDR3 length is 15 residues. The CDR3 nucleotides are TGTGCCAGCTCACCCTCAGGGGCGAACAATCAGCCCCAGCATTTT. This translates into CASSPSGANNQPQHF.

This sequence joins TRBV28 and TRBJ2-2; D not certain. Germline V gene data show CDR1 as MDHEN and CDR2 as SYDVKM. The CDR3 is made up of 14 amino acids. Trimming shortened V by 3 bases and J by 1 base, and 6 bases separated the two germline ends. In DNA form, the CDR3 reads TGTGCCAGCAGTTTCGGGTTGAACACCGGGGAGCTGTTTTTT. The encoded protein is CASSFGLNTGELFF.

The chain uses TRBV18 and TRBJ1-1, with 8 bases that match TRBD1. J gave up 7 bases and V 6 bases, and 10 bases lay outside the gene matches. The CDR3 is 14 residues long. Germline V gene sequence: CDR1 KGHSH, CDR2 LQKENI. The CDR3 DNA sequence: TGTGCCAGCTCCCCTCAGGGGGCTACCCTTGAAGCTTTCTTT. Translated: CASSPQGATLEAFF.

The V and J genes are TRBV27 and TRBJ2-1; the match to TRBD1 covers 9 bases. Per germline, CDR1 MNHEY and CDR2 SMNVEV (reference sequence). The CDR3 contains 15 residues. V was clipped by 6 bases and J by 9 bases; unmatched bases: 12. The CDR3: CASRPRDRVAAEQFF. In DNA form, the CDR3 reads TGTGCCAGCAGGCCCCGGGACAGGGTCGCGGCTGAGCAGTTCTTC.

The rearrangement links TRBV5-1 to TRBJ1-1; D might be TRBD1 (6 bases). CDR1 SGHRS and CDR2 YFSETQ come from the germline V gene. The V end was cut by 0 bases, the J end by 1 base, with 13 bases between. The CDR3 covers 16 residues. CDR3 nucleotide sequence: TGCGCCAGCAGCTTGGCGGGGGGCAGGGAGAACACTGAAGCTTTCTTT. Protein: CASSLAGGRENTEAFF.

The gene calls are TRBV7-9 and TRBJ1-1, with D maybe TRBD1 (6 bases). In germline, CDR1 is SEHNR, CDR2 FQNEAQ (reference sequence). V was clipped by 10 bases and J by 1 base, with 25 bases between them. The CDR3 contains 17 residues. The CDR3 sequence: CAITQGYVSKSNTEAFF. Written as DNA, the CDR3 is TGTGCCATCACACAGGGATATGTCTCGAAGTCGAACACTGAAGCTTTCTTT.

The rearrangement uses TRBV11-2 and TRBJ2-3; 13 positions match TRBD2. The CDR3 has 19 residues. The germline CDR1 and CDR2 sequences are SGHAT and FQNNGV. Unmatched junction bases numbered 11, after V lost 5 bases and J lost 0 bases. CDR3 sequence reads: CASSQTSGGPRASTDTQYF. The CDR3 DNA is TGTGCCAGCAGCCAGACTAGCGGGGGGCCAAGGGCTAGCACAGATACGCAGTATTTT.

This chain joins TRBV28 and TRBJ2-7; 7 bases fit TRBD1. With 6 bases clipped from V and 3 bases from J, the junction kept 5 bases outside the gene matches. The CDR3 has 13 residues. The germline V gene has CDR1 MDHEN and CDR2 SYDVKM. The DNA for the CDR3 is TGTGCCAGCAGCGAGGGGGCAGACTACGAGCAGTACTTC. Protein product: CASSEGADYEQYF.

The CDR3 region is CASSLDSRSYNEQFF. As DNA, the CDR3 is TGCGCCAGCAGCTTGGACTCACGCTCCTACAATGAGCAGTTCTTC. The rearrangement joins TRBV5-1 to TRBJ2-1; D not resolved. This CDR3 is 15 amino acids long. CDR1 and CDR2 from the germline V gene are SGHRS and YFSETQ. Trimming left V 0 bases short and J 0 bases short, with 7 bases between.